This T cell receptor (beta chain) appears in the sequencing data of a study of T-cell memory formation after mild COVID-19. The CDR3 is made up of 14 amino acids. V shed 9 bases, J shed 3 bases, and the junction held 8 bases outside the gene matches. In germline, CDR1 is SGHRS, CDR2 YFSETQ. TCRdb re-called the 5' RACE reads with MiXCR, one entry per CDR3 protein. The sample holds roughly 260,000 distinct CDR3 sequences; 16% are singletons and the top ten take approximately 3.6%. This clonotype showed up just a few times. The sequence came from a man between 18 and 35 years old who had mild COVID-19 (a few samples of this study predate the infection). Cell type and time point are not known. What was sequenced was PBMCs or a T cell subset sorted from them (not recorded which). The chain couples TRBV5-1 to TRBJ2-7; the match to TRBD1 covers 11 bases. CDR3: CATRTGTGGYEQYF. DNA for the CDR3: TGCGCCACCCGAACCGGGACAGGGGGCTACGAGCAGTACTTC.